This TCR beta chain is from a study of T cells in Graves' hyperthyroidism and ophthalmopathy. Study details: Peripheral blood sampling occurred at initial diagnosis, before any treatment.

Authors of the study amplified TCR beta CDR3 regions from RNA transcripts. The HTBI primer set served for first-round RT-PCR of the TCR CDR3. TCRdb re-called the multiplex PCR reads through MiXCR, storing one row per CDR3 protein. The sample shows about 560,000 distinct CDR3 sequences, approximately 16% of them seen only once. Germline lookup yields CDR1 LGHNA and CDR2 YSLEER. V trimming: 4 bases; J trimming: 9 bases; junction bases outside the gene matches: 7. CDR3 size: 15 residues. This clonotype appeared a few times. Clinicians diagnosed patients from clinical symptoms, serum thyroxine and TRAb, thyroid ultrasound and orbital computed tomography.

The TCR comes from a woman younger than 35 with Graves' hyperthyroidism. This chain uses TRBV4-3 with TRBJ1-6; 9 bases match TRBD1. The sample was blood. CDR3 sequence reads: CASSPGQGSGSPLHF. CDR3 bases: TGCGCCAGCAGCCCCGGACAGGGGAGTGGTTCACCCCTCCACTTT.